This is a list of T cell receptor beta chains from one sample in a study of response to subunit inactivated influenza vaccine. Each CDR3 protein is one row after TCRdb ran MiXCR on the RT-PCR reads. Of roughly 700,000 distinct CDR3 sequences listed, approximately 15% were seen once; the top ten hold 6% to 7%. Sequencing used PBMCs from blood, obtained approximately 15 days before vaccination. These receptors were obtained from a middle-aged man who received an inactivated influenza vaccine. The CDR3 runs from the conserved cysteine through the conserved F or W. D genes are given only for firm matches. Clone size is given for some rows only: seen once, a few or many times, or a class if the clone is expanded.

TGCAGCGCCGGGACTAGCGGCTACGAGCAGTACTTC	CSAGTSGYEQYF	many	TRBD2	TRBV29-1	TRBJ2-7
TGTGCCAGCAGCTTAGGAGGACAAATAGCGGAGACCCAGTACTTC	CASSLGGQIAETQYF	-	-	TRBV7-9	TRBJ2-5
TGTGCCAGCAGACAACTAGCGGGAGGGTACACCGGGGAGCTGTTTTTT	CASRQLAGGYTGELFF	-	TRBD2	TRBV7-2	TRBJ2-2
TGTGCCAGCAGGCCCATAGAACGGGAGGCCGGGGAGCTGTTTTTT	CASRPIEREAGELFF	few	TRBD2	TRBV11-3	TRBJ2-2
TGCAGTGCTAGAGCCGCTAGCAAAAGAATTACAGATACGCAGTATTTT	CSARAASKRITDTQYF	-	-	TRBV20-1	TRBJ2-3
TGTGCCAGCTCATCGCGGGAGTCCGGGGAGCTGTTTTTT	CASSSRESGELFF	-	TRBD2	TRBV18	TRBJ2-2
TGTGCCAGCAGTTCTAGGGGGCTATGGCAGCCCCAGCATTTT	CASSSRGLWQPQHF	-	TRBD1	TRBV6-5	TRBJ1-5
TGTGCCAGCAGTTTATCAGGCAGCGCTCAAGTCTACAATGAGCAGTTCTTC	CASSLSGSAQVYNEQFF	-	-	TRBV27	TRBJ2-1
TGCGCCAGCAGCCAGGGGCTCGGGGTCACAGATACGCAGTATTTT	CASSQGLGVTDTQYF	-	-	TRBV5-1	TRBJ2-3
TGCAGTGCGGGACTAGCGAGGGAGCAGACCCAGTACTTC	CSAGLAREQTQYF	-	TRBD2	TRBV20-1	TRBJ2-5
TGTGCCAGTAATCCGGGACCGACTACCGGGGAGCTGTTTTTT	CASNPGPTTGELFF	few	-	TRBV19	TRBJ2-2
TGCGCCAGCAGCTTGGCCGAGGGGCCTACCACAGATACGCAGTATTTT	CASSLAEGPTTDTQYF	-	-	TRBV5-1	TRBJ2-3
TGTGCCAGCAGTCCCGGGACAGACAATTTCAATGAGCAGTTCTTC	CASSPGTDNFNEQFF	many	TRBD1	TRBV12-3/TRBV12-4	TRBJ2-1
TGCGCCAGCAGCCAAGACGGGACAGACACTGGGGCCAACGTCCTGACTTTC	CASSQDGTDTGANVLTF	-	TRBD1	TRBV4-1	TRBJ2-6
TGTGCCAGCAGCCCCCGGCCTCTTCGGACTAGCGTAGGGTACAATGAGCAGTTCTTC	CASSPRPLRTSVGYNEQFF	few	TRBD2	TRBV11-1	TRBJ2-1
TGTGCCAGCAGTTTGGGCGGGACCCCTAAGACCCAGTACTTC	CASSLGGTPKTQYF	-	-	TRBV28	TRBJ2-5
TGTGCCAGCAGTTACGCTACATCGAACAGTGAGCAGTACTTC	CASSYATSNSEQYF	few	-	TRBV6-5	TRBJ2-7
TGTGCCACCAAAACTAGCGGGAGAGGAAGAGAGACCCAGTACTTC	CATKTSGRGRETQYF	-	TRBD2	TRBV15	TRBJ2-5
TGTGCCAGCAGTCCTGACAGACCAGCCCCGGGACAGGGGGTTCCTGAAGCTTTCTTT	CASSPDRPAPGQGVPEAFF	-	TRBD1	TRBV12-3/TRBV12-4	TRBJ1-1
TGCGCCAGCAGCCAGCAAAGAGGTTTGGTTGAGCAGTTCTTC	CASSQQRGLVEQFF	many	-	TRBV4-3	TRBJ2-1
TGTGCCAGCAGTGATTTCTCTGGGGCCAACGTCCTGACTTTC	CASSDFSGANVLTF	few	-	TRBV25-1	TRBJ2-6
TGTGCCAGCAGCTTATCAGGGGTGGGCCCCTACGAGCAGTACTTC	CASSLSGVGPYEQYF	-	-	TRBV7-2	TRBJ2-7
TGCGCCAGCAGCCAAGACGGGGGCGCAGTCGGGGAGCTGTTTTTT	CASSQDGGAVGELFF	many	-	TRBV4-3	TRBJ2-2
TGTGCCAGCCGGGGGCCGGGACAGGGTCAGCCCCAGCATTTT	CASRGPGQGQPQHF	few	TRBD1	TRBV12-3/TRBV12-4	TRBJ1-5
TGTGCCAGCAGCCAAGATCCAGGGGGCGCGGGTGGCTACACCTTC	CASSQDPGGAGGYTF	few	TRBD1	TRBV3-1	TRBJ1-2
TGTGCCAGCAGCATTGACCCGGGACTGGGTAGCTATGAGCAGTTCTTC	CASSIDPGLGSYEQFF	-	-	TRBV9	TRBJ2-1
TGCAGTGCAAGAGAGGAGCGGTTAGCCAAAAACATTCAGTACTTC	CSAREERLAKNIQYF	-	-	TRBV24-1	TRBJ2-4
TGTGCCAGCTCACGGGCTGGGGGTAGCAATTCACCCCTCCACTTT	CASSRAGGSNSPLHF	-	-	TRBV18	TRBJ1-6
TGTGCCAGCAGCCAGGACAGCGCGGGAAATGAGCAGTTCTTC	CASSQDSAGNEQFF	-	-	TRBV4-2	TRBJ2-1
TGTGCCAGCAGCACTCAACAGGGTTACGAGCAGTACTTC	CASSTQQGYEQYF	-	-	TRBV7-8	TRBJ2-7
TGTGCCAGCAGGGGTTGGGACAGGGGTTTCGGCGAGCAGTACTTC	CASRGWDRGFGEQYF	-	TRBD1	TRBV2	TRBJ2-7
TGTGCCAGCAGTGCCATCGGGGGACTAGCGGCCTACAATGAGCAGTTCTTC	CASSAIGGLAAYNEQFF	many	TRBD2	TRBV6-2/TRBV6-3	TRBJ2-1